This entry lists 32 T cell receptor beta chains sequenced from one sample in a study of cytomegalovirus exposure and HLA in healthy donors. PCR primers comprised 60 Vbeta and 13 Jbeta primers. Only in-frame clones appear in the TCRdb table, and some are missing; sequencing was by immunoSEQ multiplex PCR. The table lists about 130,000 clones, around four fifths of them singletons, with 4.5% to 5.5% in the top ten. Sequenced: PBMCs. These receptors originate from a man aged 30-40 years in good health and CMV-seronegative.

This chain uses TRBV18 with TRBJ2-7; possible D gene TRBD2, 6 bases. CDR1 KGHSH and CDR2 LQKENI come from the germline V gene. This CDR3 comprises 15 residues. With 4 bases removed from V and 1 base from J, the gap between germline ends came to 14 bases. The CDR3 region has the DNA TGTGCCAGCTCACGGAGGGACCGTTGGTCCTACGAGCAGTACTTC. Its translation: CASSRRDRWSYEQYF.

This chain uses TRBV7-2 with TRBJ1-4; D uncertain. V was clipped by 8 bases and J by 3 bases, with 16 bases between them. CDR3 length equals 15 residues. From germline, CDR1 is SGHTA and CDR2 FQGNSA. The CDR3 nucleotides read TGTGCCAGCCGGGAGGGAGAGATGGCTAATGAAAAACTGTTTTTT. Translation gives CASREGEMANEKLFF.

The V gene is TRBV5-4, the J gene TRBJ2-7, with 7 bases fitting TRBD1. V dropped 4 bases and J dropped 0; count of bases not matched to a gene: 4. The CDR3 contains 14 residues. From germline, CDR1 is SGHNT and CDR2 YYREEE (reference sequence). This chain's CDR3 is CASSLRTGSYEQYF. CDR3 nucleotide sequence: TGTGCCAGCAGCCTCCGGACAGGCTCCTACGAGCAGTACTTC. Full variable domain (outside the CDR3, taken from reference TRBV5-4 and TRBJ2-7): ETGVTQSPTHLIKTRGQQVTLRCSSQSGHNTVSWYQQALGQGPQFIFQYYREEENGRGNFPPRFSGLQFPNYSSELNVNALELDDSALYLCASSLRTGSYEQYFGPGTRLTVT.

This chain uses TRBV28 with TRBJ1-4; D remains ambiguous. V was trimmed by 6 bases and J by 7 bases, leaving 9 bases between them. The CDR3 totals 12 residues. The V gene's germline CDR1 is MDHEN and CDR2 SYDVKM. The CDR3 bases are TGTGCCAGCAGCCTATCACTTGAAAAACTGTTTTTT. It encodes CASSLSLEKLFF.

This chain links TRBV7-9 with TRBJ2-7; D may be TRBD1 (6 bases). This CDR3 has 14 amino acids. V dropped 4 bases and J dropped 3 bases, with 13 bases sitting between them. The germline V gene has CDR1 SEHNR and CDR2 FQNEAQ (reference sequence). The CDR3 region is CASSSPGQGYEQYF. The CDR3 coding sequence is TGTGCCAGCAGCTCACCGGGACAAGGCTACGAGCAGTACTTC.

The CDR3 region is CASSLAFNYEQYF. CDR3 DNA: TGCGCCAGCAGCTTGGCTTTTAACTACGAGCAGTACTTC. This chain links TRBV5-1 with TRBJ2-7; D is uncertain. CDR1 is SGHRS, CDR2 YFSETQ, per germline. V lost 0 bases and J lost 3, with 7 bases in between. The CDR3 consists of 13 residues.

The gene calls are TRBV9 and TRBJ2-2; TRBD2 matches at 7 bases. Trimming took 4 bases from V and 5 from J; bases not matched to a gene: 11. CDR1 and CDR2 (germline): SGDLS, YYNGEE. The CDR3 length is 16 residues. The CDR3: CASSPSGQGGTGELFF. The CDR3 region has the DNA TGTGCCAGCAGCCCCTCTGGGCAGGGAGGGACCGGGGAGCTGTTTTTT.

The chain combines TRBV27 with TRBJ1-2; the D is unclear. Germline-derived CDR1 and CDR2 are MNHEY and SMNVEV (reference sequence). V lost 2 bases to trimming and J lost 5 bases, with 15 bases between them. There are 15 residues in the CDR3. Here the CDR3 reads CASSLVFGPGYGYTF. The DNA of the CDR3 is TGTGCCAGCAGTTTAGTCTTCGGTCCCGGGTATGGCTACACCTTC.

The J gene is TRBJ1-4, the V gene TRBV28, with D possibly matching TRBD1 (6 bases). V lost 5 bases, J lost 8 bases, and 12 bases lay in between. Germline V gives CDR1 MDHEN, CDR2 SYDVKM. This CDR3 has 13 residues. DNA for the CDR3: TGTGCCAGCAGTACTACAGGGTTAGAAAAACTGTTTTTT. Its protein product is CASSTTGLEKLFF.

This clone was counted a few times. The V and J genes are TRBV27 and TRBJ2-3; the match to TRBD2 covers 8 bases. Trimming took 5 bases from V and 3 from J; bases not matched to a gene: 7. Germline V gene sequence: CDR1 MNHEY, CDR2 SMNVEV (reference sequence). The CDR3 spans 15 residues. CDR3 amino acids: CASSPRAGVTDTQYF. The CDR3 DNA sequence: TGTGCCAGCAGTCCCCGAGCGGGAGTAACAGATACGCAGTATTTT.

This clone was found a few times. The chain joins TRBV6-1 to TRBJ2-7; 13 bases fit TRBD2. The CDR3 totals 15 residues. Unmatched junction bases numbered 1, after V lost 2 bases and J lost 3 bases. CDR1 is MNHNS, CDR2 SASEGT, per germline. As DNA, the CDR3 is TGTGCCAGCAGTGAAAGGACTAGCGGGAGCTACGAGCAGTACTTC. Protein sequence: CASSERTSGSYEQYF.

This chain joins TRBV5-5 and TRBJ2-1; TRBD1 is a possible D gene (5 bases). Germline CDR1 is SGHKS and CDR2 is YYEKEE (reference sequence). V was clipped by 7 bases and J by 4 bases, with 12 bases between them. The CDR3 is 13 amino acids. DNA for the CDR3: TGTGCCAGCGGAAGGCAGGGTTACAATGAGCAGTTCTTC. The encoded protein is CASGRQGYNEQFF.

The J gene is TRBJ2-6, the V gene TRBV18; 9 bases map to TRBD1. Germline lookup yields CDR1 KGHSH and CDR2 LQKENI. The CDR3 contains 17 residues. V was clipped by 2 bases and J by 2 bases; unmatched bases: 4. The CDR3 reads CASSPEQGAPGANVLTF. As DNA, the CDR3 is TGTGCCAGCTCACCAGAACAGGGGGCGCCTGGGGCCAACGTCCTGACTTTC.

The chain uses TRBV2 and TRBJ1-1; 8 bases match TRBD1. V was clipped by 5 bases and J by 4 bases; unmatched bases: 3. CDR3 length: 13 amino acids. CDR1 and CDR2 (germline): SNHLY, FYNNEI. CDR3: CASSSDRGTEAFF. The CDR3 DNA reads TGTGCCAGCAGTTCAGACAGGGGCACTGAAGCTTTCTTT.

The chain has TRBV27 and TRBJ1-2, with 9 bases aligning to TRBD1. This CDR3 has 14 amino acids. V dropped 5 bases and J dropped 4; count of bases not matched to a gene: 5. The V gene's germline CDR1 is MNHEY and CDR2 SMNVEV (reference sequence). The CDR3 loop is CASSDGQGPYGYTF. The CDR3 nucleotides are TGTGCCAGCAGTGACGGACAGGGGCCCTATGGCTACACCTTC.

This chain connects TRBV27 to TRBJ2-7; 10 bases are a match to TRBD2. With V trimmed by 1 base and J by 6 bases, 9 bases remained unmatched. Per germline, CDR1 MNHEY and CDR2 SMNVEV (reference sequence). This CDR3 is built from 16 residues. CDR3 residues: CASSLFGPLAGVEQYF. The CDR3 region has the DNA TGTGCCAGCAGTTTATTCGGGCCCCTAGCGGGAGTCGAGCAGTACTTC.

This chain joins TRBV28 and TRBJ1-1, with TRBD1 matching over 9 bases. The ends lost 7 bases at V and 1 base at J; junction bases unmatched: 10. CDR3 length: 16 residues. Germline CDR1 is MDHEN and CDR2 is SYDVKM. The CDR3, as DNA: TGTGCCAGCACATACCCATACAGGGGGCGGAACACTGAAGCTTTCTTT. Amino acids: CASTYPYRGRNTEAFF.

The V call is TRBV5-6, the J call TRBJ2-1; no clear D gene. The CDR3 runs 14 residues. V lost 4 bases and J 2 bases, leaving 10 bases between the germline ends. Germline V gene data show CDR1 as SGHDT and CDR2 as YYEEEE. The CDR3: CASSPLLPYNEQFF. Written as DNA, the CDR3 is TGTGCCAGCAGCCCACTATTGCCCTACAATGAGCAGTTCTTC.

This clone was seen just once. J is TRBJ1-4 and V is TRBV27, with D possibly being TRBD1 (6 bases). Germline V gene lookup returns CDR1 MNHEY and CDR2 SMNVEV (reference sequence). CDR3 size: 15 residues. The ends were cut back, 6 bases at V and 0 bases at J, with 11 bases in the middle. The CDR3 DNA reads as TGTGCCAGCAGGACCAGGACAGCAACTAATGAAAAACTGTTTTTT. Its translation: CASRTRTATNEKLFF.

The rearrangement joins TRBV2 to TRBJ1-6; D remains unclear. This CDR3 has 13 amino acids. With 6 bases removed from V and 6 bases from J, the gap between germline ends came to 9 bases. Looked up from germline, CDR1 is SNHLY and CDR2 is FYNNEI. CDR3 nucleotides: TGTGCCAGCAGCCTTCAGGCTAATTCACCCCTCCACTTT. This gives the protein CASSLQANSPLHF.

V gene TRBV11-1 combines with J gene TRBJ2-1, with TRBD1 matching 10 bases. The germline V gene encodes CDR1 SGHAT and CDR2 FQDESV (reference sequence). The V gene end was trimmed by 5 bases and the J gene end by 4 bases; junction bases not matched to a gene: 8. CDR3 size: 16 residues. The CDR3 DNA follows: TGTGCCAGCAGCACAAACCGGGACAGGGGATACAATGAGCAGTTCTTC. Translation gives CASSTNRDRGYNEQFF.

The rearrangement uses TRBV6-5 and TRBJ2-7; 8 nucleotides agree with TRBD1. Germline CDR1 reads MNHEY; CDR2 reads SVGAGI. With V trimmed by 2 bases and J by 3 bases, 0 bases remained unmatched. The CDR3 has 13 amino acids. The DNA for the CDR3 is TGTGCCAGCAGTTACACAGGGGGCTACGAGCAGTACTTC. It is translated as CASSYTGGYEQYF.

The rearrangement joins TRBV4-1 to TRBJ1-4; D ambiguous. V was clipped by 0 bases and J by 8 bases, with 13 bases between them. Germline V CDR1 and CDR2: MGHRA, YSYEKL. The CDR3 runs to 15 residues. The CDR3 spells CASSQDPGVGEKLFF. In DNA, the CDR3 is TGCGCCAGCAGCCAAGATCCCGGGGTTGGAGAAAAACTGTTTTTT.

This chain uses TRBV7-8 with TRBJ2-5, with TRBD1 matching over 8 bases. The DNA matches TRBJ2-7 better at its end, which makes the J call doubtful. Germline CDR1 is SGHVS and CDR2 is FQNEAQ. This CDR3 is built from 15 residues. The CDR3 sequence is CASSLVQGAPYEQYF. The CDR3 region has the DNA TGTGCCAGCAGCTTAGTCCAGGGGGCCCCCTACGAGCAGTACTTC.

The V and J genes are TRBV4-2 and TRBJ2-3; 11 nucleotides match TRBD2. This CDR3 spans 16 amino acids. V lost 0 bases and J lost 6; bases outside the gene matches: 5. Germline CDR1 LGHNA, CDR2 YNFKEQ. DNA for the CDR3: TGTGCCAGCAGCCAAGATATCGCTAGCGGGAGGGATACGCAGTATTTT. Translation: CASSQDIASGRDTQYF.

The chain combines TRBV7-2 with TRBJ2-6; maybe TRBD2 (6 bases). Germline-derived CDR1 and CDR2 are SGHTA and FQGNSA. The CDR3 has 14 residues. V lost 5 bases and J 5 bases, leaving 10 bases between the germline ends. The CDR3 DNA sequence: TGTGCCAGCAGCCCCGGGGGTCGGGCCAACGTCCTGACTTTC. This gives the protein CASSPGGRANVLTF.

This clone has more than one count but fewer than ten. V is TRBV7-6 and J is TRBJ1-5, with D unclear. The CDR3 loop spans 13 amino acids. CDR1 is SGHVS, CDR2 FNYEAQ, per germline. V lost 5 bases and J lost 5, with 10 bases in between. In DNA, the CDR3 is TGTGCCAGCAGCGCAACAGTCCATCAGCCCCAGCATTTT. Encoded protein: CASSATVHQPQHF.

CDR3 residues: CAALSGNEQFF. DNA for the CDR3: TGTGCCGCCCTGTCCGGGAATGAGCAGTTCTTC. This chain uses TRBV10-3 with TRBJ2-1; D gene unclear. The CDR3 contains 11 residues. V was shortened by 11 bases and J by 7 bases, with 12 bases between the two germline ends. Germline V gene lookup returns CDR1 ENHRY and CDR2 SYGVKD.

The J gene is TRBJ2-5, the V gene TRBV6-6; TRBD1 agrees at 7 bases. Trimming cost V 5 bases and J 11 bases; bases outside gene matches: 11. The CDR3 totals 13 residues. CDR1 MNHNY and CDR2 SVGAGI come from the germline V gene (reference sequence). CDR3 coding DNA: TGTGCCAGCAGTAAACAGGGGCCTAGTGAGCAGTACTTC. Its protein is CASSKQGPSEQYF.

The chain carries TRBV7-9 and TRBJ2-7; no reliable D call. The CDR3 contains 14 residues. Trimming took 2 bases from V and 0 from J, leaving 8 bases between them. Per germline, CDR1 SEHNR and CDR2 FQNEAQ (reference sequence). The CDR3 region has the DNA TGTGCCAGCAGCTTACCTGAGAGCTCCTACGAGCAGTACTTC. Translated, it gives CASSLPESSYEQYF.

The chain uses TRBV25-1 and TRBJ2-1; D might be TRBD2 (6 bases). The V end lost 4 bases, the J end lost 0 bases, and 10 bases lay between the germline ends. Per the germline V gene, CDR1 is MGHDK and CDR2 is SYGVNS. There are 15 residues in the CDR3. The CDR3 spells CASSVRGSSYNEQFF. For the CDR3, the DNA is TGTGCCAGCAGTGTTCGGGGGAGCTCCTACAATGAGCAGTTCTTC.

The genes are TRBV29-1 and TRBJ2-1; 7 nucleotides line up with TRBD1. Losses at the gene ends were 1 base for V and 4 bases for J; bases not matched to a gene: 7. Germline loops: CDR1 SQVTM, CDR2 ANQGSEA. The CDR3 totals 15 residues. CDR3 sequence reads: CSVEGGQGEYNEQFF. In DNA, the CDR3 is TGCAGCGTTGAAGGAGGGCAGGGGGAATACAATGAGCAGTTCTTC.